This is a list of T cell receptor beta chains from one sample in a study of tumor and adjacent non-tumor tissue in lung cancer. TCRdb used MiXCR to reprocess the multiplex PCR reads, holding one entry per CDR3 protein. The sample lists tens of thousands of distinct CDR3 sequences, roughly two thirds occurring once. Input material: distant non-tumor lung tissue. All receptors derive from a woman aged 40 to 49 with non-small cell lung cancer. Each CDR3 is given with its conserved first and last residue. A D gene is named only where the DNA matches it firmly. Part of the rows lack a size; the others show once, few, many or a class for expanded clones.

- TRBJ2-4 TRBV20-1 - TGCAGTACTAGAGGCAGGGCAAATATTCAGTACTTC CSTRGRANIQYF
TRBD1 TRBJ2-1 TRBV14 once TGTGCCAGCAGCCAAGGTTCAGGGGGATGGTACAATGAGCAGTTCTTC CASSQGSGGWYNEQFF
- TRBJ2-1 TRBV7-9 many TGTGCCAGCAGCGGTACCGGGATAACTTCCCATGAGCAGTTCTTC CASSGTGITSHEQFF
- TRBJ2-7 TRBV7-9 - TGTGCCAGCAACTTAGGGTGGATCGAGCAGTACTTC CASNLGWIEQYF
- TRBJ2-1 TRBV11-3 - TGTGCCAGCAGCGTACTAACGACTAACGAGCAGTTTTTC CASSVLTTNEQFF
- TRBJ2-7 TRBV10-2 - TGCCCCAGCAGCCCCTCTCGTAGGTACGAGCAGTACTTC CPSSPSRRYEQYF
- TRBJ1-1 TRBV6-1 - TGTGCCAGGAGGCATCGGGATGGTTTCGCTGAAGATTTCTTT CARRHRDGFAEDFF
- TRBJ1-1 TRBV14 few TGTGCCAACAGCCAGGTCTTGAACACTGAAGCTTTCTTT CANSQVLNTEAFF
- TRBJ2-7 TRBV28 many TGTGCCAGCAACAACAGGGTTGGAGGCCACGAGCAGTACTTC CASNNRVGGHEQYF
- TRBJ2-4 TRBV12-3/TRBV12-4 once TGTGCCAGCACCCGCGACAAGAGTGCGTTAGATCAGTACTTC CASTRDKSALDQYF
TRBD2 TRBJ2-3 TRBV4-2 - TGTGCCAGCAGCCGCGGGACTAGCGTGATGGGAGACACGCAGTATTTT CASSRGTSVMGDTQYF
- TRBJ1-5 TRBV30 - TGTGCCTGGAGGGGGGAAGCTACCAATGAGCCCCAGCATTTT CAWRGEATNEPQHF
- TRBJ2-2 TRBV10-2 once TGCGCCAGCAGTTCAAGTGGGATCGTCACCGGGGAGCTGTTTTTT CASSSSGIVTGELFF
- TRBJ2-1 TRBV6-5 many TGTGCCAGCAGTTACAGGAGCGGGTTATACAATGAGCAGTTCTTC CASSYRSGLYNEQFF
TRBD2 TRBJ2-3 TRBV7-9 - TGTGCCAGCAGCCGATTGACTAGCGGAATTCTCACAGATACGCAGTATTTT CASSRLTSGILTDTQYF
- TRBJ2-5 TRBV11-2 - TGTGCCAACAGCAACGACCGGGGGCAGGGGATCCAGTACTTC CANSNDRGQGIQYF
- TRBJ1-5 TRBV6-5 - TGTGCCAGCAGTCCAGGACATGTTGATCAGCCCCAGCATTTT CASSPGHVDQPQHF
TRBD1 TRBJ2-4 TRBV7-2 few TGTGCCAGCAGCTTACAGACAGGGGGAAACATTCAGTACTTC CASSLQTGGNIQYF
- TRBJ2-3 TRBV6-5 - TGTGCCAGCAGTTACTCTCCCCCGGGGACAGATACGCAGTATTTT CASSYSPPGTDTQYF
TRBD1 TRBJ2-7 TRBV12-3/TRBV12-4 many TGTGCCAGCAGTTTACTGGGGACAGGCGGATTAGAGCAGTACTTC CASSLLGTGGLEQYF
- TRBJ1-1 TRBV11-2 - TGTGCTAGCAGCTTAAAGTCAGGTCTGGCGGACACTGAAGCTTTCTTT CASSLKSGLADTEAFF
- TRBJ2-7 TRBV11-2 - TGTGCCAGTAGCTTAGGGGGGGACGTGAGCGAGCGGTACTTC CASSLGGDVSERYF
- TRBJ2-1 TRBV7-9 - TGTGCCAGCAGCTCTAACGGGAGAGGATCCTACAATGAGCAGTTCTTC CASSSNGRGSYNEQFF
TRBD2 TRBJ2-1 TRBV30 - TGTGCTTGGAGTCCCAGATGGACCGGGGGGTCCTACGATGAGCAGTTCTTC CAWSPRWTGGSYDEQFF
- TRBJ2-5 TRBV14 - TGTGCCAGCAGCCGGGACGGGGACGATGAGTACTTC CASSRDGDDEYF
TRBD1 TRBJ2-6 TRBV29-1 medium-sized TGCAGCGTTTCGACAGGGGGCTCTGGGGCCAACGTCCTGACTTTC CSVSTGGSGANVLTF
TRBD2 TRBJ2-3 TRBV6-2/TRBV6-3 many TGTGCCAGCAGGACACTAGCGGGAGGGACAGATACGCAGTATTTT CASRTLAGGTDTQYF
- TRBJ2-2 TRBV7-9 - TGTGCCGGCACGGGGACTCCTAACACCCGGGAGCTGTTTTTT CAGTGTPNTRELFF
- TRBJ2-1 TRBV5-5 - TGTGCCAACAGCCCGCCGCTCTACAATGAGCAGTTCTTC CANSPPLYNEQFF
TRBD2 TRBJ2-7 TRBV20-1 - TGCTGTGCTAGAGTAGTGGCAGGGAGGGGAGGCGAGCAGTACTTC CCARVVAGRGGEQYF
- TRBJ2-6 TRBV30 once TGTGCCTGGGCCTCCTCTGGGGTCAACGTCCTGGCTTTC CAWASSGVNVLAF
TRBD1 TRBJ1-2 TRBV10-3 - TGTGCCATCAGTGGGAGGACAGGGGGCCTCGATGACTACACCTTC CAISGRTGGLDDYTF
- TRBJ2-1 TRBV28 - TGTGCCAGCAGTTTAGCAAGCATTAACGATGAGCAGTTCTTC CASSLASINDEQFF
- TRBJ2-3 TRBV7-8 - TGTGCCAGCAGACTAACCCAATTCTCCAATTTGTGCACAGATACGCACTATTTT CASRLTQFSNLCTDTHYF
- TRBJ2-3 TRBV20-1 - TGCAGTGCCCTGGGCAGGAGCACAGATACGCAGTATTTT CSALGRSTDTQYF
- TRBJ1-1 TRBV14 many TGTGCCAGCAGCCAAGGAGTGTTAACTGAAGCTTTCTTT CASSQGVLTEAFF
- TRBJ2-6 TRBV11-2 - TGTGCCATCAGTCGGCCAGACCTCTCTGGGGCCAACGTCCTGACTTTC CAISRPDLSGANVLTF